Listed here are 24 T cell receptor beta chains from one sample, sequenced in a study of T cell responses to AZD1222 COVID-19 vaccine. Sequenced by immunoSEQ multiplex PCR; TCRdb stores in-frame clones only, minus some. The sample lists 100,000 to 120,000 clones; roughly 87% were seen once. The sample in question was peripheral blood, obtained on day 0 of AZD1222 vaccination. The receptors stem from an adult in good health.

The chain employs TRBV14 and TRBJ2-2; D gene unclear. V lost 0 bases to trimming and J lost 5 bases, with 19 bases between them. Per the germline V gene, CDR1 is SGHDN and CDR2 is FVKESK. CDR3 length: 18 amino acids. The CDR3 nucleotides read TGTGCCAGCAGCCAAGATCTCGACCGACTCCAACCAACCGGGGAGCTGTTTTTT. This translates into CASSQDLDRLQPTGELFF.

The chain employs TRBV18 and TRBJ1-1; 8 nucleotides line up with TRBD1. The CDR3 consists of 15 residues. Germline CDR1 is KGHSH and CDR2 is LQKENI. V trimming: 2 bases; J trimming: 1 base; junction bases outside the gene matches: 3. The DNA for the CDR3 is TGTGCCAGCTCACCAACAGGGGGGGCGAACACTGAAGCTTTCTTT. Residues: CASSPTGGANTEAFF. The variable domain in full, with the rest retrieved from reference TRBV18 and TRBJ1-1, is NAGVMQNPRHLVRRRGQEARLRCSPMKGHSHVYWYRQLPEEGLKFMVYLQKENIIDESGMPKERFSAEFPKEGPSILRIQQVVRGDSAAYFCASSPTGGANTEAFFGQGTRLTVV.

The rearrangement links TRBV19 to TRBJ2-5, with no clear D. Trimming stripped 7 bases from V and 1 base from J, with 10 bases between. The CDR3 totals 13 residues. Per germline, CDR1 LNHDA and CDR2 SQIVND (reference sequence). The DNA for the CDR3 is TGTGCCAGTAATCCAACGGGCCAAGAGACCCAGTACTTC. Translation gives CASNPTGQETQYF.

The CDR3: CASSLLLAGTGGNEQFF. The DNA of the CDR3 is TGCGCCAGCAGCCTACTCCTCGCCGGGACAGGGGGCAATGAGCAGTTCTTC. The chain links TRBV4-3 to TRBJ2-1, with 11 bases matching TRBD1. Looked up from germline, CDR1 is LGHNA and CDR2 is YSLEER. The CDR3 runs 17 residues. V trimming: 4 bases; J trimming: 6 bases; junction bases outside the gene matches: 11.

This clone was detected a few times. The chain uses TRBV21-1 and TRBJ1-2. TRBV21-1 is classified as a pseudogene. This CDR3 has 11 residues. The CDR3 region is CASVSGYGYTF. Here the CDR3 DNA reads TGTGCCTCGGTGTCGGGTTATGGCTACACCTTC.

The rearrangement uses TRBV3-1 (or the pseudogene TRBV3-2) and TRBJ1-2, with unresolved D. Trimming took off 1 base at V and 11 bases at J, with 14 bases between the two ends. This CDR3 region has 13 residues. Germline V lookup: CDR1 LGHDT, CDR2 YNNKEL (reference sequence). The CDR3 region is CASSQGEYRHYTF. CDR3 bases: TGTGCCAGCAGCCAAGGGGAGTACCGTCATTACACCTTC.

V and J are TRBV9 and TRBJ1-1; TRBD1 matches at 9 bases. There are 16 residues in the CDR3. The V gene's germline CDR1 is SGDLS and CDR2 YYNGEE. Germline trimming cut 3 bases from V and 3 bases from J; bases unmatched to any gene: 9. Written as DNA, the CDR3 is TGTGCCAGCAGCGCCACCACCGGGACAGGGTACACTGAAGCTTTCTTT. Its protein is CASSATTGTGYTEAFF.

The chain carries TRBV7-8 and TRBJ1-1, with a tentative D call TRBD1 (6 bases). The V and J ends lost 2 bases and 1 base respectively, with 11 bases between them. The CDR3 consists of 15 residues. Germline V CDR1 and CDR2: SGHVS, FQNEAQ. The CDR3 DNA reads as TGTGCCAGCAGCTTACTATGGACAGCGAACACTGAAGCTTTCTTT. Amino acids: CASSLLWTANTEAFF.

The chain employs TRBV4-3 and TRBJ1-3, with D unresolved. This CDR3 spans 12 amino acids. Germline assignment: CDR1 LGHNA and CDR2 YSLEER. Trimming stripped 9 bases from V and 4 bases from J, with 10 bases between. The CDR3 DNA reads TGCGCCAGTCGGGTGCCGGGAAACACCATATATTTT. Translating gives CASRVPGNTIYF.

The rearrangement joins TRBV19 to TRBJ1-2, with 8 bases matching TRBD1. Losses at the gene ends were 3 bases for V and 4 bases for J; bases not matched to a gene: 13. The CDR3 has 17 amino acids. Per the germline V gene, CDR1 is LNHDA and CDR2 is SQIVND (reference sequence). The CDR3 region is CASSISLLGTGTYGYTF. The CDR3 DNA reads as TGTGCCAGTAGTATCTCTCTCCTGGGGACAGGCACCTATGGCTACACCTTC.

The V gene is TRBV19, the J gene TRBJ1-3; D remains unclear. V was trimmed by 6 bases and J by 2 bases, leaving 11 bases between them. The CDR3 extends over 14 amino acids. The germline V gene encodes CDR1 LNHDA and CDR2 SQIVND (reference sequence). This CDR3 reads CASSRPLTGNTIYF. As DNA, the CDR3 is TGTGCCAGTAGCCGACCACTAACTGGAAACACCATATATTTT.

This clone was recorded once. A junction end diverges from the germline sequence, so it may reflect a read error. The V call is TRBV9, the J call TRBJ2-4; D possibly matches TRBD1 or TRBD2 (6 bases each). This CDR3 has 14 amino acids. Germline CDR1 is SGDLS and CDR2 is YYNGEE. The CDR3 nucleotides read TGTGCCAGCAGCGTAGGGGGGGCCAAAAACATTCAGTGCTTC. Its translation is CASSVGGAKNIQCF.

The chain is built from TRBV5-8 and TRBJ1-2; perhaps TRBD1 as D (5 bases). Germline-derived CDR1 and CDR2 are SGHTS and YDEGEE. Trimming left V 0 bases short and J 4 bases short, with 13 bases between. The CDR3 sequence is 15 residues long. CDR3 nucleotides: TGTGCCAGCAGCTTGGATCAGGGATTCGCCTATGGCTACACCTTC. Translation gives CASSLDQGFAYGYTF. The full variable domain, completed using reference TRBV5-8 and TRBJ1-2, is EAGVTQSPTHLIKTRGQQATLRCSPISGHTSVYWYQQALGLGLQFLLWYDEGEERNRGNFPPRFSGRQFPNYSSELNVNALELEDSALYLCASSLDQGFAYGYTFGSGTRLTVV.

This clone turned up a few times. The gene calls are TRBV7-9 and TRBJ2-7, with D perhaps matching TRBD1 or TRBD2 (5 bases each). Per germline, CDR1 SEHNR and CDR2 FQNEAQ (reference sequence). Trimming removed 7 bases from V and 1 base from J, with 14 bases in between. The CDR3 runs to 14 residues. As DNA, the CDR3 is TGTGCCAGCACCAAAACTGGGGGTTCCTACGAGCAGTACTTC. This sequence encodes CASTKTGGSYEQYF.

This chain links TRBV27 with TRBJ2-7, with D perhaps TRBD1 or TRBD2 (5 bases each). Trimming took off 5 bases at V and 3 bases at J, with 17 bases between the two ends. The CDR3 totals 15 residues. Germline values: CDR1 MNHEY, CDR2 SMNVEV (reference sequence). For the CDR3, the DNA is TGTGCCAGCAGTCAAACCGGGACGACCCTCTACGAGCAGTACTTC. This encodes CASSQTGTTLYEQYF.

The V gene is TRBV18, the J gene TRBJ1-2, with a possible D match to TRBD1 (5 bases). Germline CDR1 is KGHSH and CDR2 is LQKENI. This CDR3 is 12 amino acids long. The V end was cut by 3 bases, the J end by 6 bases, with 8 bases between. Here the CDR3 reads CASSPGVDGYTF. The CDR3 DNA sequence: TGTGCCAGCTCACCGGGGGTGGATGGCTACACCTTC.

The rearrangement joins TRBV9 to TRBJ1-6, with D perhaps TRBD1 (5 bases). The CDR3 has 15 amino acids. Trimming removed 3 bases at V and 5 bases at J, with 12 bases between. Germline-derived CDR1 and CDR2 are SGDLS and YYNGEE. The CDR3 DNA is TGTGCCAGCAGCGGCGAAGGGACGGATAATTCACCCCTCCACTTT. This gives the protein CASSGEGTDNSPLHF.

This clone was seen just once. This chain joins TRBV6-6 and TRBJ1-2, with D possibly matching TRBD1 (5 bases). The CDR3 runs to 15 residues. Trimming shortened V by 6 bases and J by 0 bases, and 14 bases separated the two germline ends. Germline CDR1 is MNHNY and CDR2 is SVGAGI (reference sequence). DNA for the CDR3: TGTGCCAGCAGGGGAGGGGACGGTGCTAACTATGGCTACACCTTC. Translation: CASRGGDGANYGYTF.

The CDR3, as DNA: TGTGCCAGCAGCTGGAAACAGGGTAACACTGAAGCTTTCTTT. Its translation is CASSWKQGNTEAFF. This chain uses TRBV7-2 with TRBJ1-1; D may be TRBD1 (6 bases). The CDR3 loop spans 14 amino acids. Germline assignment: CDR1 SGHTA and CDR2 FQGNSA. The V end was cut by 4 bases, the J end by 2 bases, with 11 bases between.

In its sample, this clone is medium-sized. The chain combines TRBV20-1 with TRBJ1-1; the D is unclear. This CDR3 has 11 residues. Trimming cost V 1 base and J 4 bases, with 4 bases left between them. The germline V gene has CDR1 DFQATT and CDR2 SNEGSKA (reference sequence). This chain's CDR3 is CSARGATEAFF. As DNA, the CDR3 is TGCAGTGCTAGAGGTGCCACTGAAGCTTTCTTT.

V gene TRBV5-4 combines with J gene TRBJ2-1, with D hard to call. There are 13 residues in the CDR3. Germline V gene sequence: CDR1 SGHNT, CDR2 YYREEE (reference sequence). V dropped 2 bases and J dropped 7 bases, with 10 bases sitting between them. Here the CDR3 reads CASSFRFDNEQFF. The CDR3 nucleotides read TGTGCCAGCAGCTTCCGGTTTGATAATGAGCAGTTCTTC.

The CDR3 loop is CASSSNRLGSTGELFF. CDR3 DNA sequence: TGTGCCAGCAGCTCAAATCGTTTGGGCTCGACCGGGGAGCTGTTTTTT. The chain joins TRBV7-2 to TRBJ2-2; D uncertain. The length of the CDR3 is 16 residues. Germline V gives CDR1 SGHTA, CDR2 FQGNSA. Trimming pared 4 bases from V and 5 bases from J, leaving 17 bases between.

This sequence joins TRBV2 and TRBJ1-2, with 8 bases fitting TRBD1. The V gene's germline CDR1 is SNHLY and CDR2 FYNNEI. Trimming cost V 0 bases and J 8 bases; bases outside gene matches: 8. CDR3 length equals 15 residues. CDR3 loop: CASSEAWQGAKGYTF. The DNA for the CDR3 is TGTGCCAGCAGTGAAGCGTGGCAGGGGGCGAAGGGCTACACCTTC.

This sequence joins TRBV7-6 and TRBJ2-3; the D is unclear. There are 12 residues in the CDR3. Germline V CDR1 and CDR2: SGHVS, FNYEAQ. Trimming left V 5 bases short and J 6 bases short, with 9 bases between. DNA of the CDR3: TGTGCCAGCAGCCCACTCGACGATACGCAGTATTTT. This encodes CASSPLDDTQYF.